The clone carrying this TCR beta chain has just one count. This specimen comes from a study of shared clonotypes between healthy human individuals. Study in general: Each donor had three CD4 naive, three CD4 memory, two CD8 naive and one CD8 memory plate.

Clones were read by immunoSEQ multiplex PCR, and TCRdb kept only the in-frame ones, dropping some. This sample has around 1,100,000 clones, with about 72% found just once. Trimming removed 2 bases from V and 2 bases from J, with 10 bases in between. This CDR3 spans 14 amino acids. Germline V CDR1 and CDR2: MNHEY, SMNVEV (reference sequence). J is TRBJ2-7 and V is TRBV27; maybe TRBD2 (5 bases). The sequence was obtained from a man between 18 and 35 years old in good health. Some clones in this sample may be carry-over from other donors' samples. The sample was memory CD4+ T cells from PBMCs. The subset here: CD45RA-negative fraction. The CDR3 region is CASSLRTSAYEQYF. DNA of the CDR3: TGTGCCAGCAGTTTACGGACTTCCGCCTACGAGCAGTACTTC.